Detailed here is one TCR beta chain. As yet, its antigen is unknown. The data derive from a study of shared clonotypes between healthy human individuals. Study-wide context: Donors had three CD4 naive, three CD4 memory, two CD8 naive and one CD8 memory plate apiece. Whole-study results and caveats: Naive CD4 clonotypes were shared across a few donors at about 5.3%. Genetic and exposure-history diversity was limited by the few donors. Large sequencing depth failed to make sorted-subset sequencing complete, rarefaction showed.

The V and J ends lost 3 bases and 1 base respectively, with 7 bases between them. The CDR3 totals 15 residues. Looked up from germline, CDR1 is MDHEN and CDR2 is SYDVKM. Produced via immunoSEQ multiplex PCR; TCRdb's table is partial and in-frame only. The top ten clones hold around 0.13% of a sample with under 2,500,000 clones, almost 96% of them seen once. This TCR derives from a man younger than 35 in good health. Sequenced: naive CD4+ T cells sorted from blood. Subset reported: CD45RA+ positively selected. The V gene is TRBV28, the J gene TRBJ1-6, with D possibly TRBD1 on 6 matching bases. CDR3 bases: TGTGCCAGCAGTTTGAGGGGGTCCTATAATTCACCCCTCCACTTT. Translating gives CASSLRGSYNSPLHF.